This TCR beta chain was sequenced in a study of shared clonotypes between healthy human individuals. This CDR3 has 13 residues. Germline values: CDR1 MNHNS, CDR2 SASEGT. V gave up 3 bases and J gave up 6 bases, with 9 bases separating them. The protocol was immunoSEQ multiplex PCR, while the TCRdb copy is restricted to in-frame clones and leaves out a portion. The sample includes millions of clones, approximately 94% of them seen just once. The sample was naive CD4+ T cells sorted from blood. Subset described: CD45RA+ positively selected. The sequence derives from a man between 18 and 29 years old in good health. V usage is TRBV6-1 and J usage is TRBJ1-5; D remains ambiguous. CDR3 loop: CASSDRTSQPQHF. The CDR3 DNA follows: TGTGCCAGCAGTGACAGAACGAGTCAGCCCCAGCATTTT.